This TCR beta chain was sequenced during a study of T cell changes during pregnancy in multiple sclerosis. Only in-frame clones appear in the TCRdb table, and some are missing; sequencing was by immunoSEQ multiplex PCR. Of nearly 60,000 clones in the sample, less than 95% were seen once. This sequence was found in a female donor in good health, enrolled as a control in a pregnancy study. Here the sequenced sample was CD4+ T cells from peripheral blood mononuclear cells, taken after pregnancy.

CDR3 amino acids: CASSLVRRGTARFPYEQYF. Here the CDR3 DNA reads TGTGCCAGCAGCTTAGTCAGACGGGGGACCGCGAGATTCCCCTACGAGCAGTACTTC. The chain couples TRBV7-8 to TRBJ2-7, with a tentative D call TRBD2 (6 bases). Germline CDR1 and CDR2: SGHVS and FQNEAQ. This CDR3 has 19 residues. V shed 1 base and J shed 2 bases, with 24 bases lying between them.